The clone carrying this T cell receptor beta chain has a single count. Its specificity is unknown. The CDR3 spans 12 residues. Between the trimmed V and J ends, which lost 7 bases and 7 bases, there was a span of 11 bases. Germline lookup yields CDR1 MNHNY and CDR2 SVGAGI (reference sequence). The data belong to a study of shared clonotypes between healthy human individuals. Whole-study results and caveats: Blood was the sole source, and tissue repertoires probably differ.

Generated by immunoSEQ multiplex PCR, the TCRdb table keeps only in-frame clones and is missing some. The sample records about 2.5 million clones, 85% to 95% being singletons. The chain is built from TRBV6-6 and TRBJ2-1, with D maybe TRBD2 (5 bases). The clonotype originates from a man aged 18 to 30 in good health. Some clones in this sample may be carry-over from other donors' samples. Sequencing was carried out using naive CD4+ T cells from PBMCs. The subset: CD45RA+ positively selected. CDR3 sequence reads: CASTYRTNEQFF. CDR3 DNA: TGTGCCAGCACCTACCGGACTAATGAGCAGTTCTTC.